The clone carrying this T cell receptor beta chain was observed once. As yet, its antigen is unknown. The data are from a study of cytomegalovirus exposure and HLA in healthy donors. Donors counted as nominally healthy when sampled, yet unrecorded immune exposures were likely. Study outcomes and limitations: Later analysis identified several of the most significant clusters that appeared linked to common viral pathogens. In an earlier analysis, productive rearrangement rates for most beta V segments clustered near 90% or 30%. Most TCR sequences were uncommon, yet certain public TCRs appeared in many donors.

Looked up from germline, CDR1 is LNHDA and CDR2 is SQIVND (reference sequence). There are 11 residues in the CDR3. Trimming removed 4 bases at V and 9 bases at J, with 7 bases between. The PCR ran on 60 Vbeta and 13 Jbeta primers. Profiled with immunoSEQ multiplex PCR; TCRdb holds only in-frame clones, not every one. The sample records around 150,000 clones, around four fifths being singletons. The chain combines TRBV19 with TRBJ2-1, with D hard to call. The sample consisted of PBMCs. This TCR was recovered from a man aged 30 to 39 in good health. The CDR3 nucleotides read TGTGCCAGTAGTACATTCGGTGAGCAGTTCTTC. Translating gives CASSTFGEQFF.